Shown below are 17 T cell receptor beta chains from a single sample sequenced in a study of metastatic and nonmetastatic thyroid tumors. All patients reached thyroid surgery having received no treatment beforehand. TCRdb re-analyzed the PCR reads using MiXCR. The repertoire holds roughly 63,000 clones, 15% to 20% seen once, with roughly a tenth in the top ten. The sample comprised blood. The receptors come from a male donor with papillary thyroid cancer or a benign thyroid nodule (not recorded which). Some clones in this sample may be carry-over from other donors' samples.

There are many counts of this clone. This chain joins TRBV24-1 and TRBJ2-1; no clear D gene. Germline CDR1 reads KGHDR; CDR2 reads SFDVKD. The CDR3 sequence is 13 residues long. Trimming shortened V by 10 bases and J by 7 bases, and 16 bases separated the two germline ends. This CDR3 is CATSPGLGNEQFF. CDR3 nucleotide sequence: TGTGCCACGAGTCCAGGTCTAGGTAATGAGCAGTTCTTC.

V is TRBV20-1 and J is TRBJ2-2; unclear D gene. The CDR3 is 15 amino acids. Germline V lookup: CDR1 DFQATT, CDR2 SNEGSKA (reference sequence). Trimming shortened V by 0 bases and J by 1 base, and 9 bases separated the two germline ends. The CDR3 region has the DNA TGCAGTGCTAGAGATTCGGTCAAGAACACCGGGGAGCTGTTTTTT. Its translation is CSARDSVKNTGELFF.

Of note for this clone: The junction departs from germline at one end; a sequencing error may be responsible. The chain combines TRBV6-2 or TRBV6-3 with TRBJ1-1; D not certain. CDR1 and CDR2 from the germline V gene are MNHEY and SVGEGT. This CDR3 has 13 amino acids. In DNA form, the CDR3 reads TGTGCAAGCAGCGAGTTGGAGGCCCCTGAAGCTTTCTTT. This codes for CASSELEAPEAFF.

This clone was counted ten times or more. V usage is TRBV19 and J usage is TRBJ2-1, with TRBD1 matching over 9 bases. CDR1 LNHDA and CDR2 SQIVND come from the germline V gene (reference sequence). This CDR3 has 16 amino acids. J lost 0 bases, V lost 5 bases, and 5 bases had no gene match. The CDR3 DNA is TGTGCCAGTAGTCCCGGACAGGGGCTCTCCTACAATGAGCAGTTCTTC. Protein sequence: CASSPGQGLSYNEQFF.

This clone appeared many times. V gene TRBV6-1 combines with J gene TRBJ2-3; 7 nucleotides agree with TRBD1. The CDR3 has 16 amino acids. Trimming took 6 bases from V and 2 from J; bases not matched to a gene: 11. In germline, CDR1 is MNHNS, CDR2 SASEGT. The CDR3 DNA reads as TGTGCCAGCAGGAATAACTGGGACAGCCTCACAGATACGCAGTATTTT. As protein: CASRNNWDSLTDTQYF.

J is TRBJ1-4 and V is TRBV6-5, with a weak D call TRBD1 (5 bases). Trimming pared 1 base from V and 10 bases from J, leaving 28 bases between. CDR1 MNHEY and CDR2 SVGAGI come from the germline V gene. This CDR3 spans 19 amino acids. The CDR3 here is CASSYYLGGVWSVSRKLFF. In DNA form, the CDR3 reads TGTGCCAGCAGTTACTATCTTGGGGGAGTTTGGAGCGTGTCCAGAAAACTGTTTTTT.

The chain employs TRBV18 and TRBJ1-2, with D maybe TRBD1 (5 bases). Germline V CDR1 and CDR2: KGHSH, LQKENI. V was shortened by 4 bases and J by 5 bases, with 20 bases between the two germline ends. The CDR3 consists of 16 residues. The CDR3 DNA reads as TGTGCCAGCTCACTGACCCCGGGGCCCAAGGATTATGGCTACACCTTC. Translated, it gives CASSLTPGPKDYGYTF.

The chain recombines TRBV12-3 or TRBV12-4 with TRBJ2-7; D remains unclear. The V gene lost 4 bases and the J gene lost 3 bases, with 13 bases spanning the gap. The CDR3 has 14 amino acids. This chain's CDR3 is CASSSQCDHYEQYF. CDR3 bases: TGTGCCAGCAGTTCCCAGTGTGATCACTACGAGCAGTACTTC.

This clone was counted at least ten times. V gene TRBV10-1 combines with J gene TRBJ1-4; perhaps TRBD1 as D (5 bases). The CDR3 sequence is 15 residues long. Germline CDR1 reads WNHNN; CDR2 reads SYGVQD (reference sequence). Between the trimmed V and J ends, which lost 2 bases and 3 bases, there was a span of 10 bases. The CDR3 region has the DNA TGCGCCAGCAGTGAGCTCCGGGGCGCTAATGAAAAACTGTTTTTT. Protein: CASSELRGANEKLFF.

This clone was found many times. The CDR3 protein is CSVGQTENNEQFF. In nucleotides, the CDR3 is TGCAGCGTCGGACAGACAGAGAACAATGAGCAGTTCTTC. The V call is TRBV29-1, the J call TRBJ2-1; D possibly corresponds to TRBD1 (6 bases). There are 13 residues in the CDR3. Germline values: CDR1 SQVTM, CDR2 ANQGSEA. Trimming cost V 6 bases and J 5 bases, with 14 bases left between them.

This clone appeared many times. The V gene is TRBV6-1, the J gene TRBJ2-7; 9 nucleotides agree with TRBD2. Germline V CDR1 and CDR2: MNHNS, SASEGT. Trimming cost V 6 bases and J 0 bases; bases outside gene matches: 6. The CDR3 loop spans 15 amino acids. The CDR3 sequence: CASRPTSGDSYEQYV. CDR3 in DNA: TGTGCCAGCAGACCGACTAGCGGAGACTCCTACGAGCAGTACGTC.

Ten or more counts support this clone. The J gene is TRBJ2-5, the V gene TRBV5-1; no firm D call. The CDR3 covers 14 residues. Trimming cost V 4 bases and J 5 bases, with 15 bases left between them. CDR1 and CDR2 from the germline V gene are SGHRS and YFSETQ. CDR3 nucleotides: TGCGCCAGCAGCGTTGAAGGTATCGGTGAGACCCAGTACTTC. Encoded protein: CASSVEGIGETQYF.

The chain is built from TRBV4-1 and TRBJ1-5; D perhaps matches TRBD1 (6 bases). Germline V lookup: CDR1 MGHRA, CDR2 YSYEKL. The CDR3 has 13 residues. Trimming stripped 2 bases from V and 5 bases from J, with 7 bases between. The CDR3 coding sequence is TGCGCCAGCAGCCAAACAGGGTATCAGCCCCAGCATTTT. This translates into CASSQTGYQPQHF.

The chain couples TRBV10-1 to TRBJ2-7, with D perhaps matching TRBD1 (5 bases). Germline V gene data show CDR1 as WNHNN and CDR2 as SYGVQD (reference sequence). V was pared by 4 bases and J by 4 bases, with 17 bases between. CDR3 size: 15 residues. The CDR3 loop is CASSVGLWGAYEQYV. In DNA form, the CDR3 reads TGCGCCAGCAGTGTGGGGCTATGGGGCGCATACGAGCAGTACGTC.

This clone was found many times. As DNA, the CDR3 is TGCGCCAGCAGCCAAGATTGGCGGGGAACAGCTTTCTTT. Translating it yields CASSQDWRGTAFF. This chain joins TRBV4-1 and TRBJ1-1; D call uncertain. CDR3 size: 13 residues. V was pared by 0 bases and J by 10 bases, with 12 bases between. Germline CDR1 and CDR2: MGHRA and YSYEKL.

In its sample, this clone was seen many times. This chain uses TRBV12-3 or TRBV12-4 with TRBJ1-3; D is perhaps TRBD1 (5 bases). This CDR3 contains 14 residues. V lost 0 bases and J 8 bases, leaving 11 bases between the germline ends. The DNA for the CDR3 is TGTGCCAGCAGTTTAGCAGGGGCGGTAGACACCATATATTTT. Protein sequence: CASSLAGAVDTIYF.

Ten or more counts support this clone. The chain recombines TRBV20-1 with TRBJ2-3; no clear D. Germline assignment: CDR1 DFQATT and CDR2 SNEGSKA (reference sequence). The CDR3 covers 16 residues. The V and J ends lost 0 bases and 3 bases respectively, with 16 bases between them. CDR3 nucleotides: TGCAGTGCTAGAGATCGAACAGCAGTAGTGACAGATACGCAGTATTTT. It codes for CSARDRTAVVTDTQYF.